This TCR beta chain was sequenced in a study of T cells after yellow fever vaccination. General study findings and limits: Though it reached lower strength, the secondary response hit its peak faster, day 5 versus 15. Highly abundant clonotypes carried over from the bulk population could end up in FACS-sorted repertoires as contaminants.

V was clipped by 5 bases and J by 3 bases; unmatched bases: 5. The germline V gene encodes CDR1 MGHDK and CDR2 SYGVNS. This CDR3 has 14 residues. This clonotype was seen more than once but under ten times. The antigen is undetermined. UMIs were added to TCR cDNA along with a universal primer site when it was made by 5'RACE template switching. In TCRdb, the 5' RACE reads were re-called with MiXCR into one record per CDR3 protein. The data hold roughly 79,000 distinct CDR3 sequences, with more than 5.5% observed a single time. Sequences were derived from CD8+ T cells sorted from PBMCs, sampled 10 days after the first yellow fever vaccination. The rearrangement uses TRBV25-1 and TRBJ2-7; TRBD1 matches at 9 bases. The sequence was collected from a man aged 18 to 35 who received the YFV17D yellow fever vaccine. The DNA of the CDR3 is TGTGCCAGCAGTTTCGGACAGGGGATCTACGAGCAGTACTTC. Its translation is CASSFGQGIYEQYF.